Listed below are T cell receptor beta chains from one sample, sequenced in a study of blood T cell repertoires in COVID-19. Only in-frame clones appear in the TCRdb table, and some are missing; sequencing was by immunoSEQ multiplex PCR. This table holds under 200,000 clones, about 90% found once. The sequenced sample consisted of peripheral blood. The receptors were gathered from a man aged 18-30 years with active or convalescent COVID-19. Each CDR3 is given with its conserved first and last residue. Each record gives: V gene, clone size, D gene, J gene, CDR3 DNA, CDR3 protein. A D gene is named only where the DNA matches it firmly. Part of the rows lack a size; the others show once, few, many or a class for expanded clones.

v_gene: TRBV14
abundance: -
d_gene: TRBD1
j_gene: TRBJ1-2
CDR3nt: TGTGCCAGCAGCCGAGCCCGACAGGGGTATGGCTACACCTTC
CDR3aa: CASSRARQGYGYTF

v_gene: TRBV28
abundance: -
d_gene: TRBD1
j_gene: TRBJ1-1
CDR3nt: TGTGCCAGCAGTATACCACAGGGGGCAACGAACACTGAAGCTTTCTTT
CDR3aa: CASSIPQGATNTEAFF

v_gene: TRBV10-3
abundance: -
d_gene: TRBD1
j_gene: TRBJ1-2
CDR3nt: TGTGCCATCAGTGATTTTGGTACAGGGGGGAAGGTTAACTATGGCTACACCTTC
CDR3aa: CAISDFGTGGKVNYGYTF

v_gene: TRBV3-1/TRBV3-2
abundance: -
d_gene: TRBD2
j_gene: TRBJ2-2
CDR3nt: TGTGCCAGCAGACCCCGGGGGGGGGACACCGGGGAGCTGTTTTTT
CDR3aa: CASRPRGGDTGELFF

v_gene: TRBV7-9
abundance: -
d_gene: -
j_gene: TRBJ2-7
CDR3nt: TGTGCCAGCAGCTCACCGGGACAAACATCCTACGAGCAGTACTTC
CDR3aa: CASSSPGQTSYEQYF

v_gene: TRBV6-5
abundance: -
d_gene: TRBD1
j_gene: TRBJ1-3
CDR3nt: TGTGCCAGCAGCCTTCAGGGGGCCAGGGGAAACACCATATATTTT
CDR3aa: CASSLQGARGNTIYF

v_gene: TRBV10-3
abundance: -
d_gene: TRBD1
j_gene: TRBJ1-2
CDR3nt: TGTGCCATCAGCTCCCTTCGGACAGGGTTAGTGAGATGGGATGGCTACACCTTC
CDR3aa: CAISSLRTGLVRWDGYTF

v_gene: TRBV27
abundance: once
d_gene: -
j_gene: TRBJ1-1
CDR3nt: TGTGCCAGCAGTTTAAACAGGGTCACTGAAGCTTTCTTT
CDR3aa: CASSLNRVTEAFF

v_gene: TRBV11-2
abundance: -
d_gene: TRBD2
j_gene: TRBJ2-3
CDR3nt: TGTGCCAGCAGCTTAGCCGGACTAGCGGGAGGGACAGATACGCAGTATTTT
CDR3aa: CASSLAGLAGGTDTQYF

v_gene: TRBV11-2
abundance: -
d_gene: -
j_gene: TRBJ2-7
CDR3nt: TGTGCCAGCAGCGCCGGGACAAATCTCTACGAGCAGTACTTC
CDR3aa: CASSAGTNLYEQYF

v_gene: TRBV30
abundance: -
d_gene: TRBD1
j_gene: TRBJ1-1
CDR3nt: TGTGCCTGGAGACACCTACAGGGGGGAAACACTGAAGCTTTCTTT
CDR3aa: CAWRHLQGGNTEAFF

v_gene: TRBV9
abundance: -
d_gene: TRBD2
j_gene: TRBJ2-1
CDR3nt: TGTGCCAGCAGCGTAGCTGGGCTAGCGGGGGGAGGAGAGCAGTTCTTC
CDR3aa: CASSVAGLAGGGEQFF

v_gene: TRBV11-2
abundance: -
d_gene: TRBD1
j_gene: TRBJ2-7
CDR3nt: TGTGCCAGCAGCTTGGCCTACCGGGACAGCATAGGGCAGTACTTC
CDR3aa: CASSLAYRDSIGQYF

v_gene: TRBV5-6
abundance: -
d_gene: TRBD1
j_gene: TRBJ1-4
CDR3nt: TGTGCCAGCAGCTTGGCGGCAGGGGGCGCTTCCGATCCCTCTGAAAAACTGTTTTTT
CDR3aa: CASSLAAGGASDPSEKLFF

v_gene: TRBV18
abundance: -
d_gene: -
j_gene: TRBJ2-2
CDR3nt: TGTGCCAGCTCACCACCCTTGTTGCAGGGGGGGAACACCGGGGAGCTGTTTTTT
CDR3aa: CASSPPLLQGGNTGELFF

v_gene: TRBV30
abundance: -
d_gene: -
j_gene: TRBJ1-6
CDR3nt: TGTGCCTGGAGCTTAGGAGGGGTTTATTCACCCCTCCACTTT
CDR3aa: CAWSLGGVYSPLHF

v_gene: TRBV9
abundance: -
d_gene: -
j_gene: TRBJ1-2
CDR3nt: TGTGCCAGCAGCGTAGACACTAACTATGGCTACACCTTC
CDR3aa: CASSVDTNYGYTF

v_gene: TRBV9
abundance: -
d_gene: -
j_gene: TRBJ2-3
CDR3nt: TGTGCCAGCAGCGCGGGGGACAGCGGAGATACGCAGTATTTT
CDR3aa: CASSAGDSGDTQYF

v_gene: TRBV2
abundance: -
d_gene: -
j_gene: TRBJ1-1
CDR3nt: TGTGCCAGCAGTGTCGTTGGGGGCATGAACACTGAAGCTTTCTTT
CDR3aa: CASSVVGGMNTEAFF

v_gene: TRBV2
abundance: -
d_gene: TRBD2
j_gene: TRBJ2-1
CDR3nt: TGTGCCAGCAGTGTTGGACTAGCGGGGGTCAATGAGCAGTTCTTC
CDR3aa: CASSVGLAGVNEQFF

v_gene: TRBV14
abundance: -
d_gene: -
j_gene: TRBJ2-7
CDR3nt: TGTGCCAGCAGCCAAGATCAGTTCCAGTCCTACGAGCAGTACTTC
CDR3aa: CASSQDQFQSYEQYF

v_gene: TRBV7-2
abundance: -
d_gene: -
j_gene: TRBJ1-6
CDR3nt: TGTGCCAGCAGCTTACGGTCGAACTCACCCCTCCACTTT
CDR3aa: CASSLRSNSPLHF

v_gene: TRBV7-8
abundance: -
d_gene: -
j_gene: TRBJ1-4
CDR3nt: TGTGCCAGCAGCTTAACTTTCAGAGGCCGATCAGTCTCCAGGGGTGAAAAACTGTTTTTT
CDR3aa: CASSLTFRGRSVSRGEKLFF

v_gene: TRBV9
abundance: once
d_gene: TRBD1
j_gene: TRBJ2-1
CDR3nt: TGTGCCAGCAGCGTGGGACAGGGAAACAATGAGCAGTTCTTC
CDR3aa: CASSVGQGNNEQFF

v_gene: TRBV30
abundance: -
d_gene: -
j_gene: TRBJ1-2
CDR3nt: TGTGCCTGGAGTATGACAGGAAGAGTAGCTAACTATGGCTACACCTTC
CDR3aa: CAWSMTGRVANYGYTF

v_gene: TRBV9
abundance: -
d_gene: TRBD2
j_gene: TRBJ2-2
CDR3nt: TGTGCCAGCAGCCCCCTAGCGGGAGGATCCACCGGGGAGCTGTTTTTT
CDR3aa: CASSPLAGGSTGELFF

v_gene: TRBV7-6
abundance: -
d_gene: -
j_gene: TRBJ1-4
CDR3nt: TGTGCCAGCAGCGACGTAGGGGAACATGAAAAACTGTTTTTT
CDR3aa: CASSDVGEHEKLFF

v_gene: TRBV2
abundance: -
d_gene: TRBD1
j_gene: TRBJ1-1
CDR3nt: TGTGCCAGCAAGTACGGACAGGGGGTAGCAAACACTGAAGCTTTCTTT
CDR3aa: CASKYGQGVANTEAFF